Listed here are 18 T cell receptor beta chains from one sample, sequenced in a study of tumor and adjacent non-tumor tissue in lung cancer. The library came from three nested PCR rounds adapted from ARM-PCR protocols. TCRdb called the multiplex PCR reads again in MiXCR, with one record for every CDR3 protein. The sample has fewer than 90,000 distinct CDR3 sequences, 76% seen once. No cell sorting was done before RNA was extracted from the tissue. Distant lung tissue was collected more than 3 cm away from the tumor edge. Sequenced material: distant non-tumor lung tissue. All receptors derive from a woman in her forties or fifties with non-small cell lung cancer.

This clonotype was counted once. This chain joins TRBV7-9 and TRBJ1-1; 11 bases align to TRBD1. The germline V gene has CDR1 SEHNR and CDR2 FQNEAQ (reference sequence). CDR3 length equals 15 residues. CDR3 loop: CANRATDRGLTEAFF. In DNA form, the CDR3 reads TGTGCTAACAGGGCCACGGACAGGGGGCTGACTGAAGCTTTCTTT.

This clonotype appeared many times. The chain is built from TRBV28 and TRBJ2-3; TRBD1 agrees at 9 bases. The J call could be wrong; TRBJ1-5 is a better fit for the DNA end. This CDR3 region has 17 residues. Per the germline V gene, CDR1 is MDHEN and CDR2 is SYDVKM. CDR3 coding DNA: TGTGCCAGCAGTTCTCGGACAGGGGTTTTTGTCTACGATACGCAGCATTTT. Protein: CASSSRTGVFVYDTQHF.

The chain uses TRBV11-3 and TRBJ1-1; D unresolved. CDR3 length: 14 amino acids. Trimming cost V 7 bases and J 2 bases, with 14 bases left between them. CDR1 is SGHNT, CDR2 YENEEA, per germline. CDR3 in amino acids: CASNPDDRNTEAFF. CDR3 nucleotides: TGTGCCAGCAACCCCGACGACCGTAACACTGAAGCTTTCTTT.

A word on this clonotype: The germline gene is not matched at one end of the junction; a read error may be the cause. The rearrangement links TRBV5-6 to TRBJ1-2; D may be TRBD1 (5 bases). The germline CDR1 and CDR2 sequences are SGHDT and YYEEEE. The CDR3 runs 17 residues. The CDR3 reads CPSSLGLTGTEFDGYTF. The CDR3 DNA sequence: TGTCCCAGCAGCTTGGGTCTTACCGGGACTGAGTTTGATGGCTACACCTTC. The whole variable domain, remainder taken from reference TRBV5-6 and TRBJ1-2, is DAGVTQSPTHLIKTRGQQVTLRCSPKSGHDTVSWYQQALGQGPQFIFQYYEEEERQRGNFPDRFSGHQFPNYSSELNVNALLLGDSALYLCPSSLGLTGTEFDGYTFGSGTRLTVV.

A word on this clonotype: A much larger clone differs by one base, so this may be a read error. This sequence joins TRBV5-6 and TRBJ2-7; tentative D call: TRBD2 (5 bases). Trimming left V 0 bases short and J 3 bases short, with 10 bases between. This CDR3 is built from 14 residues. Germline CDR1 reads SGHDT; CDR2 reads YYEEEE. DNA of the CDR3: TGTGCCAGCAGCTTGGTAAGTAGCGACTACGAGCAGTACTTC. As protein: CASSLVSSDYEQYF.

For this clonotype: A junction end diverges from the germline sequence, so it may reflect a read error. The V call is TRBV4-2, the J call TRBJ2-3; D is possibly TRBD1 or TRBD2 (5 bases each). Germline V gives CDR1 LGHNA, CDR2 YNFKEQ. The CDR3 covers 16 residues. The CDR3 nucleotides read TGTGCCAACAGCAAGGGGACCGGGATCACCACAGATACGCAGTATTTT. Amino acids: CANSKGTGITTDTQYF.

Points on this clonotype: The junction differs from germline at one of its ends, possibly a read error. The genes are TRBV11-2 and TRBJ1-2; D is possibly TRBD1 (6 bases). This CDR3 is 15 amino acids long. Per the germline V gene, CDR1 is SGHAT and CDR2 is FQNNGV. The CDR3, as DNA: TGTGCCAGCAGCTCACGACACGAGGGGGGCTATGGTTACGCCTTC. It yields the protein CASSSRHEGGYGYAF.

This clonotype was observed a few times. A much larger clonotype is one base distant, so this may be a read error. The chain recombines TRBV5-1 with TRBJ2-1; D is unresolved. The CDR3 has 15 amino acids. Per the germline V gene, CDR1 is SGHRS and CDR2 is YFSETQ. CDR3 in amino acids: CASNSDPRSYNERFF. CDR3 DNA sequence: TGCGCCAGCAACAGCGACCCCCGCTCCTACAATGAGCGGTTCTTC.

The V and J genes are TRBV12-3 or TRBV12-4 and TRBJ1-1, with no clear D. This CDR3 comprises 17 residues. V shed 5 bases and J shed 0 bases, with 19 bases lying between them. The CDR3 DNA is TGTGCCAGCAGTCATACCCCGGGATTGAACATGAACACTGAAGCTTTCTTT. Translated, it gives CASSHTPGLNMNTEAFF.

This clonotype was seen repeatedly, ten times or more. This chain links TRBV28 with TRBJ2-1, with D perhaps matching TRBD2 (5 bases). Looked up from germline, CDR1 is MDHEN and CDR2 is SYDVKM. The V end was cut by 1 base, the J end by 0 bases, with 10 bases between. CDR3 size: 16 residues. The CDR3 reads CASSLFRGLSYNEQFF. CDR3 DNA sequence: TGTGCCAGCAGTTTATTCCGGGGTCTCTCCTACAATGAGCAGTTCTTC.

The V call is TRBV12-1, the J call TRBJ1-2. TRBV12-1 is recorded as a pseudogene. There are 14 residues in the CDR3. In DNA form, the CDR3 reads TGTGCCAGCAGCCGGCTATCGAGGTGCGGTGGCTACACCTTC. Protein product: CASSRLSRCGGYTF.

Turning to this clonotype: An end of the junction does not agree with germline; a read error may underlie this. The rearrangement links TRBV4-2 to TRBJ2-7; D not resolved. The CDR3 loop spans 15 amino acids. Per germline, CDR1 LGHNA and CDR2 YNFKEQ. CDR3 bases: TGTGCCAGCAGTCAATACCGGATAGGGATCTACGAGCAGTACTTT. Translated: CASSQYRIGIYEQYF.

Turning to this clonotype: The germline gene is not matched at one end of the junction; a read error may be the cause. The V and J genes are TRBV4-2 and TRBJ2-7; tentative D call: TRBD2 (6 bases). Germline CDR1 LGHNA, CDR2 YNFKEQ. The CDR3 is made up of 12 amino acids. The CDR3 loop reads CASSQEGPEQHF. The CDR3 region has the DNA TGTGCCAGCAGCCAGGAGGGTCCCGAGCAGCACTTC.

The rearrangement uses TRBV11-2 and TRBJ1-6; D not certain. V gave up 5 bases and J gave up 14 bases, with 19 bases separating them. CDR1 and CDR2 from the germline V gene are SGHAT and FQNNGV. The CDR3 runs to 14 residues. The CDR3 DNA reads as TGTGCCAGCAGCACTGAGGGTAGGCGCGAAACCCTCCACTTT. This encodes CASSTEGRRETLHF. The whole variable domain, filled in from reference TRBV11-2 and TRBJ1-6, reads EAGVAQSPRYKIIEKRQSVAFWCNPISGHATLYWYQQILGQGPKLLIQFQNNGVVDDSQLPKDRFSAERLKGVDSTLKIQPAKLEDSAVYLCASSTEGRRETLHFGNGTRLTVT.

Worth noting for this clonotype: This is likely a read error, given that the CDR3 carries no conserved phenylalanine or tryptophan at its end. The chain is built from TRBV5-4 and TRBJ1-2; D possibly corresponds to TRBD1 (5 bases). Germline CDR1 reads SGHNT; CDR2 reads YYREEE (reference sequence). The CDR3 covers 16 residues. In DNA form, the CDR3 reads TGTGCCAGCGGCTTGAACAGGCAATCCGTCTATGAAGGCTACACCTTA. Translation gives CASGLNRQSVYEGYTL.

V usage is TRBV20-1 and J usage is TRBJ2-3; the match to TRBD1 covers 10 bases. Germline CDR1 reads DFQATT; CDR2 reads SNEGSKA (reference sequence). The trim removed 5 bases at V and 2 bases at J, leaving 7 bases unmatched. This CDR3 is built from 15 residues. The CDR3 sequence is CSAGGTGAFTDTQYF. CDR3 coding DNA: TGCAGTGCTGGGGGGACAGGGGCGTTCACAGATACGCAGTATTTT.

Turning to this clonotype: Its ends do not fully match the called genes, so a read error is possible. The CDR3 protein is CASSQEQPTGTFNYGYTF. The CDR3 DNA reads as TGCGCCAGCAGCCAAGAGCAACCGACAGGGACTTTTAACTATGGCTACACCTTT. V gene TRBV4-1 combines with J gene TRBJ1-2, with 7 bases aligning to TRBD1. The CDR3 contains 18 residues. Germline CDR1 reads MGHRA; CDR2 reads YSYEKL.

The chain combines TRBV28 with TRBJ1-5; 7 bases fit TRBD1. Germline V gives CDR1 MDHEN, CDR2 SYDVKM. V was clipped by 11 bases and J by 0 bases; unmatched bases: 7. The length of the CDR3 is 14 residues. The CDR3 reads CAPRGGVSNQPQHF. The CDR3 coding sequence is TGTGCCCCCAGGGGGGGGGTTAGCAATCAGCCCCAGCATTTT.